This T cell receptor (beta chain) was found in a study of T cell repertoires in cytomegalovirus infection. On the study more broadly: CMV infection together with matching HLA type was indicated by public TCR beta signatures. Overall study findings and caveats: HLA-C-restricted CMV-specific TCR beta clonotypes were dominant in the ex vivo response. Identification of carriers of CMV plus the relevant HLA was achieved through cumulative public TCR beta family frequency.

The CDR3 runs 14 residues. The V end lost 0 bases, the J end lost 0 bases, and 5 bases lay between the germline ends. Germline V lookup: CDR1 ENHRY, CDR2 SYGVKD. TCRdb re-called the reads with MiXCR, one entry per CDR3 protein. The repertoire holds under 850,000 distinct CDR3 sequences, approximately 33% seen once, with over 15% in the top ten. Details on this clonotype: The antigen is unknown.

The origin of this receptor is a human donor in good health (CMV status not recorded). Some clones in this sample may be carry-over from other donors' samples. The V gene is TRBV10-3, the J gene TRBJ1-1; no firm D call. The starting material was cultured PBMCs, obtained from culture after CMV antigen stimulation. This chain's CDR3 is CAISESRMNTEAFF. DNA for the CDR3: TGTGCCATCAGTGAGTCTAGGATGAACACTGAAGCTTTCTTT.